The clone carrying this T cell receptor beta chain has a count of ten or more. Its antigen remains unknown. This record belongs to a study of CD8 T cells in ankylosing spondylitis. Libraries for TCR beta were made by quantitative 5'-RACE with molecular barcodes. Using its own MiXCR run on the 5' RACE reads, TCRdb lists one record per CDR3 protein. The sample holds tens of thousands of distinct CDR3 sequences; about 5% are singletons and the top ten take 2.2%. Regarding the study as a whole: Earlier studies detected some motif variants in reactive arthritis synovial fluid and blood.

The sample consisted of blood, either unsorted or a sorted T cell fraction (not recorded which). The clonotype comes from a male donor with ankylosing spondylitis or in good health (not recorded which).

This CDR3 reads CASSYSRGKDRRAGYTF. The CDR3, as DNA: TGTGCCAGCAGTTACTCGAGGGGGAAGGATCGTCGGGCTGGCTACACCTTC. The chain is built from TRBV6-5 and TRBJ1-2, with a weak D call TRBD1 (6 bases). The V end lost 0 bases, the J end lost 7 bases, and 21 bases lay between the germline ends. The V gene's germline CDR1 is MNHEY and CDR2 SVGAGI. The CDR3 has 17 residues.